This T cell receptor beta chain was recovered during a study of CD8+CD57+ T cells in acquired aplastic anemia. Profiling of TCR beta VDJ combinations and CDR3 sequences used genomic DNA as template. TCRdb re-derived calls from the reads in MiXCR, one entry per CDR3 protein. The sample has approximately 70,000 distinct CDR3 sequences, less than 65% seen once. V trimming: 1 base; J trimming: 5 bases; junction bases outside the gene matches: 4. The germline CDR1 and CDR2 sequences are SNHLY and FYNNEI. The CDR3 has 15 residues. V and J are TRBV2 and TRBJ2-5; 10 bases align to TRBD2. The sequenced sample consisted of sorted CD4+, CD8+, or CD8+CD57+ T cells (not recorded which) from PBMCs. The receptor's source is a human donor in good health, serving as a control. CDR3 DNA sequence: TGTGCCAGCAGTGAAGACTCGGGACTAGCGGAGACCCAGTACTTC. This codes for CASSEDSGLAETQYF.